This TCR beta chain comes out of a study of control samples from healthy donors and cancer patients. The length of the CDR3 is 15 residues. Germline assignment: CDR1 SGHTA and CDR2 FQGTGA. V gave up 0 bases and J gave up 5 bases, with 13 bases separating them. Assay: immunoSEQ multiplex PCR; the TCRdb copy retains only in-frame clones and omits some. This sample carries just under 80,000 clones, 70% to 90% of them seen once, and the ten largest clones take 1.9%. Specimen: PBMCs. The clonotype originates from a woman aged 55-69 years with head and neck cancer. The chain uses TRBV7-3 and TRBJ2-5; D is unresolved. CDR3 DNA sequence: TGTGCCAGCAGCTTAACACGACACCCCCGGGAGACCCAGTACTTC. The encoded protein is CASSLTRHPRETQYF.